A selection of T cell receptor beta chains follows, all from one sample in a study of tumor-infiltrating lymphocytes in oesophageal squamous cell carcinoma. TCRdb called the PCR reads again in MiXCR, with one record for every CDR3 protein. The table includes around 18,000 distinct CDR3 sequences, roughly 47% detected once. Sequencing was carried out using esophageal tumor tissue. The source of these receptors is a male donor with esophageal squamous cell carcinoma. Each CDR3 is given with its conserved first and last residue. Fields, in order: J gene, clone size, V gene, D gene, CDR3 DNA, CDR3 protein. The D gene is left open where the match is weak. A clone size is listed for some rows: how often the clone was seen (once, few, many), or a class if it is expanded.

>TRBJ2-6|NA|TRBV7-2|NA
TGTGCCAGCAGCTGGGACTCTGGGGCCAACGTCCTGACTTTC
CASSWDSGANVLTF
>TRBJ2-3|few|TRBV7-2|NA
TGTGCCAGCAGCTTACCGCAAGCGGATACGCAGTATTTT
CASSLPQADTQYF
>TRBJ2-1|NA|TRBV7-3|TRBD2
TGTGCCAGCAGCGTCCTGACTAGCGGGAGGGCTGTCAATGAGCAGTTCTTC
CASSVLTSGRAVNEQFF
>TRBJ2-5|NA|TRBV6-2/TRBV6-3|TRBD1
TGTGCCAGCAGTGGACAGGGGGCGATTGAGACCCAGTACTTC
CASSGQGAIETQYF
>TRBJ2-5|NA|TRBV7-2|NA
TGTGCCAGCAGCTTAGATTTAGGCAGGGGACAAAATTCACCCCTCCACTTC
CASSLDLGRGQNSPLHF
>TRBJ2-1|many|TRBV28|TRBD2
TGTGCCAGCAGGGAGGCTAGCGGAGTCAATGAGCAGTTCTTC
CASREASGVNEQFF
>TRBJ2-1|few|TRBV2|NA
TGTGCCAGCAAGGGGCTTAGCGAGCAGTTCTTC
CASKGLSEQFF
>TRBJ2-1|NA|TRBV6-6|TRBD2
TGTGCCAGCAGTTACTCGCCGGGAGGGGCGTATGAGCAGTTCTTC
CASSYSPGGAYEQFF
>TRBJ1-1|medium-sized|TRBV28|TRBD1
TGTGGCACGGGCAGGGGGGTCACTGAAGCTTTCTTT
CGTGRGVTEAFF
>TRBJ1-2|few|TRBV20-1|NA
TGCAGTGCAACCCCTCGGGATGGCTACACCTTC
CSATPRDGYTF
>TRBJ1-1|many|TRBV28|TRBD1
TGTGCCAGCAGATGGGGACAGGGGGCTGAAGCTTTCTTT
CASRWGQGAEAFF
>TRBJ2-5|NA|TRBV5-1|NA
TGCGCCAGCAGCTTGGATGGGCCCGTCCAGTACTTC
CASSLDGPVQYF
>TRBJ2-7|NA|TRBV7-3|TRBD1
TGTGCCAGCAGCTTGACCGGGACAGCCTACGAGCAGTACTTC
CASSLTGTAYEQYF
>TRBJ2-3|NA|TRBV7-2|NA
TGTGCCAGCAGCCCGTACAGGGACGATACGCAGTATTTT
CASSPYRDDTQYF
>TRBJ2-2|NA|TRBV5-1|NA
TGCGCCAGCAGCTTGTTAATCGGGGCGCGCACCGGGGAGCTGTTTTTT
CASSLLIGARTGELFF
>TRBJ2-2|few|TRBV27|TRBD2
TGTGCCAGCAGAGCCGGGACTAGCGGAAACACCGGGGAGCTGTTTTTT
CASRAGTSGNTGELFF
>TRBJ2-1|NA|TRBV6-4|NA
TGTGCCAGCAGTGACGGCGATTACAATGAGCAGTTCTTC
CASSDGDYNEQFF
>TRBJ2-1|few|TRBV7-3|NA
TGTGCCAGCAGCTCGACACGGAATGAGCAGTTCTTC
CASSSTRNEQFF
>TRBJ2-2|few|TRBV6-6|TRBD2
TGTGCCAGCAGTTACGTCCTAGCGGAAAACACCGGGGAGCTGTTTTTT
CASSYVLAENTGELFF
>TRBJ1-1|NA|TRBV28|NA
TGTGCCAGCAGTCCCCTCGGAGCCAAGAACACTGAAGCTTTCTTT
CASSPLGAKNTEAFF
>TRBJ2-3|NA|TRBV19|TRBD1
TGTGCCAGTACTCAGGGGGCCGGCCCAACAGATACGCAGTATTTT
CASTQGAGPTDTQYF
>TRBJ2-1|medium-sized|TRBV7-3|TRBD2
TGTGCCAGCAGCCCCACGGGACTAGCGGGAGATAATGAGCAGTTCTTC
CASSPTGLAGDNEQFF
>TRBJ2-2|few|TRBV6-6|TRBD2
TGTGCCAGCAGTGAATCTCCGGGACTAGCGGGAGGTCGTAGGACCGGGGAGCTGTTTTTT
CASSESPGLAGGRRTGELFF
>TRBJ2-7|few|TRBV12-3/TRBV12-4|TRBD1
TGTGCCAGCACTGGGACAGGGGGTTACAATGAGCAGTACTTC
CASTGTGGYNEQYF
>TRBJ2-7|NA|TRBV11-2|TRBD2
TGTGCCAGCAGCTCCCAACCCCCCGGGACTAGCGGGAGGTTTTCCTACAATGAGCAGTACTTC
CASSSQPPGTSGRFSYNEQYF
>TRBJ2-7|NA|TRBV5-1|NA
TGCGCCAGCAGCCGGAGCCCAGGGGCCACCCAATTAGCCGGGCAGTACTTC
CASSRSPGATQLAGQYF
>TRBJ2-3|NA|TRBV7-8|NA
TGTGCCAGCAGCCCCCTCAGCGGCCCAGATACGCAGTATTTT
CASSPLSGPDTQYF
>TRBJ2-7|many|TRBV5-1|TRBD1
TGCGCCAGCAGCTTGGGGACAGGATTCTCCTACGAGCAGTACTTC
CASSLGTGFSYEQYF
>TRBJ2-1|few|TRBV5-4|TRBD2
TGTGCCAGCAGCTCGGGACTAGATGGGGAGCAGTTCTTC
CASSSGLDGEQFF
>TRBJ2-3|few|TRBV7-3|TRBD2
TGTGCCAGCGCACTAGGCGGGGGGGTAGTAGATACGCAGTATTTT
CASALGGGVVDTQYF
>TRBJ2-2|few|TRBV24-1|NA
TGTGCCACCAGCTTCACCGGGGAGCTGTTTTTT
CATSFTGELFF
>TRBJ2-1|NA|TRBV6-2/TRBV6-3|TRBD1
TGTGCCAGCGGATTGGGGACAGCGGATGTCAATGAGCAGTTCTTC
CASGLGTADVNEQFF
>TRBJ2-1|NA|TRBV7-2|NA
TGTGCCAGCAGCTTTGGGGTAATTTCGGGATTTGAGCAGTTCTTC
CASSFGVISGFEQFF
>TRBJ2-7|NA|TRBV10-3|TRBD2
TGTGCCATCAGTCCGGGGGGGGGCGGACAGTACTTC
CAISPGGGGQYF
>TRBJ2-1|many|TRBV11-3|TRBD2
TGTGCCAGCAGCTTTTATAGCGGGGGAAACAATGAGCAGTTCTTC
CASSFYSGGNNEQFF